This TCR beta chain came from a study of tumor-infiltrating lymphocytes in primary liver carcinoma. Study-level points and caveats: Only about 7.5-24% of top clones occurred in every one of the five tumor regions.

Trimming cost V 6 bases and J 7 bases, with 12 bases left between them. The CDR3 is made up of 13 amino acids. Germline CDR1 is KGHSH and CDR2 is LQKENI. Starting material for RNA and DNA co-extraction consisted of roughly 17-31 mg of unsorted bulk tissue. Each tumor had five separate regions sampled. More than 80% viable tumor cells made up every tumor sample. The researchers produced TCR beta cDNA from about 510 ng total RNA with a constant-region primer. A slightly modified ARM-PCR protocol with three nested multiplex PCR rounds produced these TCR beta libraries. Each of the first two PCR rounds ran roughly 9 cycles with TRBV1-TRBV30 forward and C-beta reverse primers. TCRdb analysed the multiplex PCR reads with MiXCR anew, one entry per CDR3 protein. The sample consists of 20,000 to 25,000 distinct CDR3 sequences, approximately 70% of them appearing once. This clonotype was found many times. Antigen specificity is unknown.

J is TRBJ1-4 and V is TRBV18; weak D call: TRBD1 (5 bases). Sequencing was performed on liver tumor tissue from sampling region 1. Described subset: tumor region T1, superior pole. The receptor was derived from a man between 40 and 49 years old with primary liver carcinoma and hepatitis B virus infection. CDR3 nucleotides: TGTGCCAGCTCGGCGGGGCTAAGTGAAAAACTGTTTTTT. This gives the protein CASSAGLSEKLFF.